The 9 T cell receptor beta chains in this list originate from one sample, sequenced in a study of blood T cells in healthy people across ages. Combining a sample-barcoded 5' primer with a J-beta primer mix, a second PCR ran for about 6 to 12 cycles. TCRdb called the 5' RACE reads again in MiXCR, with one record for every CDR3 protein. The sample lists around 1.5 million distinct CDR3 sequences, 42% occurring once. The sequenced sample was blood. The receptors come from a woman between 18 and 30 years old in good health.

The chain is built from TRBV6-5 and TRBJ2-3, with D possibly being TRBD1 (7 bases). Germline V gives CDR1 MNHEY, CDR2 SVGAGI. CDR3 length equals 14 residues. V lost 8 bases, J lost 6 bases, and 18 bases lay in between. The CDR3 region is CASHRRGLGDTQYF. CDR3 coding DNA: TGTGCCAGCCATCGGAGGGGGCTAGGGGATACGCAGTATTTT.

The count of this clonotype is one. The chain links TRBV3-1 to TRBJ2-3; TRBD2 aligns across 7 bases. The CDR3 is 16 amino acids. Trimming took 1 base from V and 4 from J; bases not matched to a gene: 8. Germline V gene sequence: CDR1 LGHDT, CDR2 YNNKEL (reference sequence). This CDR3 is CASSQGGGRGPDTQYF. The CDR3 nucleotides are TGTGCCAGCAGCCAAGGGGGGGGACGGGGCCCAGATACGCAGTATTTT.

The CDR3 DNA follows: TGTGCCAGCAGCCCCTCCTTGGGCGGAAACACCATATATTTT. Its translation: CASSPSLGGNTIYF. The J gene is TRBJ1-3, the V gene TRBV7-9; D ambiguous. V was shortened by 5 bases and J by 4 bases, with 12 bases between the two germline ends. The CDR3 is made up of 14 amino acids. CDR1 is SEHNR, CDR2 FQNEAQ, per germline (reference sequence).

The V and J genes are TRBV20-1 and TRBJ2-3, with TRBD1 matching over 9 bases. This CDR3 is 15 amino acids long. In germline, CDR1 is DFQATT, CDR2 SNEGSKA (reference sequence). The DNA for the CDR3 is TGCACTCCTGCTACCGGGACAGGGATCACAGATACGCAGTATTTT. Encoded protein: CTPATGTGITDTQYF.

V is TRBV12-3 or TRBV12-4 and J is TRBJ1-1; D is ambiguous. This CDR3 region has 14 residues. V was shortened by 4 bases and J by 2 bases, with 11 bases between the two germline ends. The CDR3 DNA reads as TGTGCCAGCAGTTGGGGTTGGGAAAACACTGAAGCTTTCTTT. The encoded protein is CASSWGWENTEAFF.

This clonotype has more than one count but fewer than ten. J is TRBJ2-4 and V is TRBV29-1; possible D gene TRBD1, 5 bases. Germline V lookup: CDR1 SQVTM, CDR2 ANQGSEA. The CDR3 consists of 13 residues. V gave up 8 bases and J gave up 0 bases, with 11 bases separating them. The CDR3 here is CSLNRLAKNIQYF. The CDR3 DNA is TGCAGCCTGAACAGGCTAGCCAAAAACATTCAGTACTTC.

This chain joins TRBV20-1 and TRBJ2-3; D is possibly TRBD2 (7 bases). V was cut by 6 bases and J by 8 bases, with 21 bases left in between. Looked up from germline, CDR1 is DFQATT and CDR2 is SNEGSKA (reference sequence). The CDR3 totals 14 residues. The CDR3: CSAPLGGPGVTQYF. The CDR3 bases are TGCAGTGCCCCTTTGGGGGGGCCGGGAGTTACGCAGTATTTT.

The chain couples TRBV20-1 to TRBJ2-7; TRBD1 might be the D (6 bases). The V gene's germline CDR1 is DFQATT and CDR2 SNEGSKA (reference sequence). The CDR3 spans 12 residues. Trimming removed 3 bases at V and 5 bases at J, with 11 bases between. The CDR3 region has the DNA TGCAGTGCTAGGTGGGGGCGAAACGAGCAGTACTTC. Residues: CSARWGRNEQYF.

This clonotype was detected only a few times. The chain couples TRBV24-1 to TRBJ2-7; 14 positions agree with TRBD2. The CDR3 loop spans 16 amino acids. J gave up 7 bases and V 4 bases, and 8 bases lay outside the gene matches. Germline V lookup: CDR1 KGHDR, CDR2 SFDVKD. The CDR3: CATSEATSGGAIEQYF. CDR3 nucleotides: TGTGCCACCAGTGAAGCGACTAGCGGGGGGGCGATAGAGCAGTACTTC.